This T cell receptor beta chain was captured by sequencing in a study of CD8+ T cells in alopecia areata. Sequencing used cDNA as its template, made by extracting RNA and reverse transcribing it. The method was immunoSEQ multiplex PCR; TCRdb's version includes in-frame clones alone and lacks a portion of them. The profile shows over 150,000 clones, 50% to 60% of them singletons. Germline CDR1 and CDR2: LNHNV and YYDKDF (reference sequence). The V end was cut by 4 bases, the J end by 7 bases, with 17 bases between. This CDR3 is 15 amino acids long. This sequence was found in a human donor with alopecia areata. This specimen consisted of CD4+ T cells sorted from blood, obtained at week 0. The chain recombines TRBV15 with TRBJ1-5; D uncertain. The chain's CDR3 is CATSIDSSYGQPQHF. The CDR3 DNA reads as TGTGCCACCAGCATCGACTCCTCCTACGGGCAGCCCCAGCATTTT.